The sequence of this T cell receptor (beta chain) was determined in a study of blood T cell repertoires in COVID-19. Study information: The study drew acute and convalescent COVID-19 samples from the United States, Italy and Spain. From T cells, B-cell-depleted T cells, or PBMCs came the material, which was cDNA or gDNA.

Here immunoSEQ multiplex PCR was the method, and the copy in TCRdb shows in-frame clones only, minus some. Counted here are some 290,000 clones, about 88% occurring once; the ten biggest clones make up 11%. The ends were cut back, 2 bases at V and 4 bases at J, with 11 bases in the middle. Germline CDR1 SGDLS, CDR2 YYNGEE. The CDR3 has 14 amino acids. The material sequenced was peripheral blood. This chain connects TRBV9 to TRBJ2-3; D gene ambiguous. The TCR comes from a woman in her twenties or thirties with COVID-19, enrolled during active disease. DNA for the CDR3: TGTGCCAGCAGCGTGTCCGGAGTAGCAGATACGCAGTATTTT. It encodes CASSVSGVADTQYF.